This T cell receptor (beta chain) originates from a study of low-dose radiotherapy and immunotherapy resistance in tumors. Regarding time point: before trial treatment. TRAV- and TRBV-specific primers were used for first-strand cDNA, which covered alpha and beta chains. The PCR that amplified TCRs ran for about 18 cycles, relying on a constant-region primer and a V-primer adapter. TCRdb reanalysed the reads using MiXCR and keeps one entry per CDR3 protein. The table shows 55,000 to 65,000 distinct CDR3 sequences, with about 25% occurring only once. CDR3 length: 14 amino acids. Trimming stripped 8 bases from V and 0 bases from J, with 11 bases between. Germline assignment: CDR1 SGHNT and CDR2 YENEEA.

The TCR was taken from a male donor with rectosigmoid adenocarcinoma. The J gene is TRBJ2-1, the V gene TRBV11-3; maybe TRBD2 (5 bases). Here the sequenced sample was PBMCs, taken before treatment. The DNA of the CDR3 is TGTGCCAGCGGGCGGGCCTCCTCCTACAATGAGCAGTTCTTC. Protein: CASGRASSYNEQFF. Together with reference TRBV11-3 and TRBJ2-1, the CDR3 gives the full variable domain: EAGVVQSPRYKIIEKKQPVAFWCNPISGHNTLYWYLQNLGQGPELLIRYENEEAVDDSQLPKDRFSAERLKGVDSTLKIQPAELGDSAVYLCASGRASSYNEQFFGPGTRLTVL.